The next 28 T cell receptor beta chains were all read from a single sample in a study of T cell responses to AZD1222 COVID-19 vaccine. The data were produced by immunoSEQ multiplex PCR, yet TCRdb's version contains in-frame clones alone and is incomplete. The data hold some 130,000 clones, with roughly 90% observed a single time. The material was peripheral blood, obtained 28 days after the second AZD1222 dose. These receptors were obtained from an adult who received the AZD1222 COVID-19 vaccine.

V usage is TRBV6-2 or TRBV6-3 and J usage is TRBJ1-5; maybe TRBD1 (5 bases). From germline, CDR1 is MNHEY and CDR2 SVGEGT. The ends were cut back, 3 bases at V and 5 bases at J, with 11 bases in the middle. This CDR3 has 14 amino acids. CDR3 coding DNA: TGTGCCAGCAGTTATTTCGGGGGGGATCAGCCCCAGCATTTT. Translated, it gives CASSYFGGDQPQHF.

J is TRBJ1-1 and V is TRBV27; no firm D call. V lost 6 bases and J lost 4, with 12 bases in between. Germline V gene lookup returns CDR1 MNHEY and CDR2 SMNVEV (reference sequence). There are 13 residues in the CDR3. The CDR3 DNA is TGTGCCAGCAGCCTAACAGTTGGCACTGAAGCTTTCTTT. This sequence encodes CASSLTVGTEAFF.

The V call is TRBV6-5, the J call TRBJ1-1; the D is unclear. This CDR3 comprises 14 residues. Germline assignment: CDR1 MNHEY and CDR2 SVGAGI. Trimming left V 6 bases short and J 4 bases short, with 15 bases between. CDR3: CASSLSVRGTEAFF. CDR3 coding DNA: TGTGCCAGCAGCCTGTCAGTCCGGGGCACTGAAGCTTTCTTT.

The CDR3 reads CASSQRGRAGELFF. The DNA of the CDR3 is TGCGCCAGCAGCCAACGTGGACGAGCCGGGGAGCTGTTTTTT. This chain uses TRBV4-3 with TRBJ2-2; D gene ambiguous. The CDR3 has 14 amino acids. The V gene lost 2 bases and the J gene lost 6 bases, with 10 bases spanning the gap. The germline V gene has CDR1 LGHNA and CDR2 YSLEER.

The chain combines TRBV10-3 with TRBJ2-1; 15 bases align to TRBD2. With 10 bases clipped from V and 0 bases from J, the junction kept 7 bases outside the gene matches. The germline CDR1 and CDR2 sequences are ENHRY and SYGVKD. The CDR3 consists of 17 residues. Here the CDR3 DNA reads TGTGCCACACAGGGACTAGCGGGGGGACGCTCCTACAATGAGCAGTTCTTC. This sequence encodes CATQGLAGGRSYNEQFF.

The CDR3 DNA is TGTGCCAGCAGTGAAGCTGACAGGACCTACGAGCAGTACTTC. It codes for CASSEADRTYEQYF. J is TRBJ2-7 and V is TRBV6-1; maybe TRBD1 (6 bases). V gave up 0 bases and J gave up 2 bases, with 8 bases separating them. This CDR3 contains 14 residues. Per the germline V gene, CDR1 is MNHNS and CDR2 is SASEGT.

The chain joins TRBV11-3 to TRBJ2-7; 7 bases agree with TRBD1. The CDR3 sequence is 17 residues long. Germline V gene data show CDR1 as SGHNT and CDR2 as YENEEA. The V segment lost 1 base and the J segment 1 base; nucleotides outside the gene matches: 10. The CDR3 region has the DNA TGTGCCAGCAGCTTAGGGGTCCGGGACAGACGATCCTACGAGCAGTACTTC. This codes for CASSLGVRDRRSYEQYF.

The chain is built from TRBV13 and TRBJ1-1; no reliable D call. The CDR3 has 15 residues. V was shortened by 5 bases and J by 1 base, with 14 bases between the two germline ends. Germline V CDR1 and CDR2: PRHDT, FYEKMQ (reference sequence). The DNA of the CDR3 is TGTGCCAGCAGCCGCAACACGGGGAGGAACACTGAAGCTTTCTTT. Translating gives CASSRNTGRNTEAFF.

This clone was counted only a few times. The chain couples TRBV5-1 to TRBJ1-6; D gene unclear. Germline V gene data show CDR1 as SGHRS and CDR2 as YFSETQ. Deletions cut 4 bases from V and 2 bases from J, with 10 bases between. The length of the CDR3 is 15 residues. As DNA, the CDR3 is TGCGCCAGCAGCACTAGGAGCGCCTATAATTCACCCCTCCACTTT. It encodes CASSTRSAYNSPLHF.

This clone was seen only once. V is TRBV7-2 and J is TRBJ2-5; TRBD1 matches at 9 bases. The CDR3 length is 14 residues. Germline trimming cut 5 bases from V and 5 bases from J; bases unmatched to any gene: 6. The V gene's germline CDR1 is SGHTA and CDR2 FQGNSA. The DNA of the CDR3 is TGTGCCAGCAGCAATAACAGGGGGCAGGAGACCCAGTACTTC. It is translated as CASSNNRGQETQYF.

CDR3 DNA: TGTGCCAGTAGATTAGACCCTAATCAGCCCCAGCATTTT. Translated, it gives CASRLDPNQPQHF. V is TRBV19 and J is TRBJ1-5; no clear D gene. Germline V gives CDR1 LNHDA, CDR2 SQIVND (reference sequence). Trimming cost V 6 bases and J 4 bases, with 10 bases left between them. CDR3 size: 13 residues. The full variable domain, rest sourced from reference TRBV19 and TRBJ1-5, is DGGITQSPKYLFRKEGQNVTLSCEQNLNHDAMYWYRQDPGQGLRLIYYSQIVNDFQKGDIAEGYSVSREKKESFPLTVTSAQKNPTAFYLCASRLDPNQPQHFGDGTRLSIL.

The chain recombines TRBV4-3 with TRBJ2-7; D is unclear. The germline V and J ends were trimmed by 1 base and 1 base, with 8 bases remaining between them. Looked up from germline, CDR1 is LGHNA and CDR2 is YSLEER. The CDR3 runs to 14 residues. CDR3 loop: CASSQGIRSYEQYF. CDR3 nucleotide sequence: TGCGCCAGCAGCCAAGGGATCCGTTCCTACGAGCAGTACTTC.

This chain links TRBV19 with TRBJ2-3; TRBD1 aligns across 11 bases. Germline CDR1 is LNHDA and CDR2 is SQIVND (reference sequence). V trimming: 9 bases; J trimming: 0 bases; junction bases outside the gene matches: 2. This CDR3 contains 14 residues. CDR3 protein: CASGQGASTDTQYF. In DNA, the CDR3 is TGTGCCAGCGGACAGGGGGCTAGCACAGATACGCAGTATTTT.

CDR3 sequence: CASSHLGRPQHF. The CDR3, as DNA: TGTGCCAGCAGCCATCTAGGGAGGCCCCAGCATTTT. The chain uses TRBV3-1 (or the pseudogene TRBV3-2) and TRBJ1-5; no reliable D call. V lost 3 bases and J 9 bases, leaving 9 bases between the germline ends. CDR3 size: 12 residues. Germline V CDR1 and CDR2: LGHDT, YNNKEL (reference sequence).

This chain joins TRBV7-2 and TRBJ2-2, with 8 bases identical to TRBD1. CDR3 length: 13 amino acids. After removal of 6 bases from V and 6 bases from J, the junction contained 3 bases not matched to a gene. CDR1 and CDR2 (germline): SGHTA, FQGNSA. DNA of the CDR3: TGTGCCAGCAGTCTACAGGGGGCCGGGGAGCTGTTTTTT. Its protein product is CASSLQGAGELFF.

This clone showed up just once. The CDR3 loop reads CASSLGTSRYNEQFF. The CDR3 nucleotides are TGTGCCAGCAGCTTAGGGACTAGCAGATACAATGAGCAGTTCTTC. V and J are TRBV7-2 and TRBJ2-1; TRBD2 aligns across 8 bases. Germline V gene lookup returns CDR1 SGHTA and CDR2 FQGNSA. The CDR3 length is 15 residues. V gave up 1 base and J gave up 4 bases; unmatched junction bases: 3. Based on the CDR3 plus reference TRBV7-2 and TRBJ2-1, the full variable domain is GAGVSQSPSNKVTEKGKDVELRCDPISGHTALYWYRQSLGQGLEFLIYFQGNSAPDKSGLPSDRFSAERTGGSVSTLTIQRTQQEDSAVYLCASSLGTSRYNEQFFGPGTRLTVL.

There are many counts of this clone. The chain has TRBV13 and TRBJ1-3; 10 bases match TRBD1. V was clipped by 3 bases and J by 1 base; unmatched bases: 12. Germline CDR1 PRHDT, CDR2 FYEKMQ (reference sequence). The CDR3 extends over 19 amino acids. CDR3 amino acids: CASSFPTGGGFSSGNTIYF. The CDR3 nucleotides read TGTGCCAGCAGCTTCCCGACAGGGGGCGGATTTAGTTCTGGAAACACCATATATTTT.

The rearrangement links TRBV20-1 to TRBJ2-7, with 11 bases matching TRBD2. The CDR3 is 14 residues long. Germline loops: CDR1 DFQATT, CDR2 SNEGSKA (reference sequence). The V gene end was trimmed by 3 bases and the J gene end by 4 bases; junction bases not matched to a gene: 5. In DNA, the CDR3 is TGCAGTGCTAGTGGAGGGACTAGCGGATACGAGCAGTACTTC. This translates into CSASGGTSGYEQYF.

The chain joins TRBV4-3 to TRBJ2-2, with 11 nucleotides matching TRBD2. The trim removed 0 bases at V and 6 bases at J, leaving 0 bases unmatched. This CDR3 spans 15 amino acids. Germline V CDR1 and CDR2: LGHNA, YSLEER. This CDR3 reads CASSQDSGGAGELFF. The CDR3, as DNA: TGCGCCAGCAGCCAAGATAGCGGGGGGGCCGGGGAGCTGTTTTTT.

This clone was counted a few times. The chain combines TRBV7-2 with TRBJ1-4; D unresolved. This CDR3 spans 15 amino acids. Trimming took off 5 bases at V and 3 bases at J, with 13 bases between the two ends. Germline loops: CDR1 SGHTA, CDR2 FQGNSA. The CDR3 is CASSMDGEPNEKLFF. CDR3 coding DNA: TGTGCCAGCAGCATGGACGGGGAGCCTAATGAAAAACTGTTTTTT.

The chain combines TRBV5-6 with TRBJ2-2; 9 positions match TRBD2. Germline V CDR1 and CDR2: SGHDT, YYEEEE. The CDR3 consists of 16 residues. The junction had 8 bases not matched to a gene; V was cut back by 5 bases and J by 3 bases. Here the CDR3 DNA reads TGTGCCAGCAGTGATGTAGCGGGAGTTTACACCGGGGAGCTGTTTTTT. This encodes CASSDVAGVYTGELFF.

The V gene is TRBV23-1, the J gene TRBJ2-7; D may match TRBD1 or TRBD2 (6 bases each). TRBV23-1 is designated an ORF whose function remains uncertain. The length of the CDR3 is 19 residues. The germline V and J ends were trimmed by 3 bases and 3 bases, with 27 bases remaining between them. CDR3 bases: TGCGCCAGCAGTCACACCTGCCTTTGGGAGGAAGGGGGGAACTACGAGCAGTACTTC. This translates into CASSHTCLWEEGGNYEQYF.

The rearrangement links TRBV9 to TRBJ2-5; D is tentatively TRBD1 or TRBD2 (5 bases each). This CDR3 region has 15 residues. Per the germline V gene, CDR1 is SGDLS and CDR2 is YYNGEE. V was pared by 0 bases and J by 2 bases, with 11 bases between. CDR3 loop: CASSVGGALQETQYF. In DNA form, the CDR3 reads TGTGCCAGCAGCGTAGGAGGGGCATTGCAAGAGACCCAGTACTTC.

The V gene is TRBV9, the J gene TRBJ2-5, with D possibly TRBD2 on 6 matching bases. The CDR3 contains 14 residues. The ends were cut back, 3 bases at V and 5 bases at J, with 14 bases in the middle. Germline CDR1 and CDR2: SGDLS and YYNGEE. CDR3: CASSGTIGGETQYF. Written as DNA, the CDR3 is TGTGCCAGCAGCGGTACCATCGGAGGGGAGACCCAGTACTTC.

The table lists this clone with a count of one. The chain is built from TRBV5-1 and TRBJ1-2, with TRBD1 identical over 7 bases. Germline CDR1 reads SGHRS; CDR2 reads YFSETQ. This CDR3 comprises 15 residues. V lost 3 bases and J lost 1; bases outside the gene matches: 6. As DNA, the CDR3 is TGCGCCAGCAGCTCAAATACAGGGGTTAACTATGGCTACACCTTC. It translates to CASSSNTGVNYGYTF.

The CDR3 loop reads CASSFDRGNTEAFF. DNA for the CDR3: TGTGCCAGCAGCTTCGACAGGGGGAACACTGAAGCTTTCTTT. This rearrangement joins TRBV7-9 to TRBJ1-1, with 8 positions matching TRBD1. CDR3 length equals 14 residues. The ends lost 3 bases at V and 1 base at J; junction bases unmatched: 1. CDR1 SEHNR and CDR2 FQNEAQ come from the germline V gene (reference sequence).

Concerning this clone itself: The junction departs from the called germline gene at one end, perhaps through a read error. The rearrangement links TRBV27 to TRBJ2-3, with D possibly TRBD2 on 5 matching bases. CDR1 is MNHEY, CDR2 SMNVEV, per germline (reference sequence). This CDR3 contains 14 residues. In DNA, the CDR3 is TGTGCCAGCAGTTTAATATCTAGCAGAGATACGCAGTATTTT. Amino acid sequence: CASSLISSRDTQYF.

V and J are TRBV7-2 and TRBJ1-6; 7 bases are a match to TRBD1. The CDR3 is made up of 16 amino acids. J was trimmed by 6 bases and V by 2 bases; bases with no gene match: 7. Germline CDR1 and CDR2: SGHTA and FQGNSA. The CDR3 region is CASSLIPGQVNSPLHF. The CDR3 nucleotides are TGTGCCAGCAGCTTAATCCCCGGACAGGTTAATTCACCCCTCCACTTT.